These 3 T cell receptor beta chains came from one sample sequenced in a study of patients and donors after allogeneic stem cell transplantation. Each CDR3 protein is one row after TCRdb ran MiXCR on the RT-PCR reads. In the table there are some 880,000 distinct CDR3 sequences, about 20% of which are singletons. Sequencing was done on a sample of blood, either unsorted or a sorted T cell fraction (not recorded which). These receptors were taken from a human donor who was either an allogeneic HSCT recipient or a stem cell or donor lymphocyte infusion donor (not recorded which). It is not recorded whose cells these are; they may come from a transplant donor.

This clonotype showed up just a few times. This chain joins TRBV25-1 and TRBJ2-7; 11 nucleotides agree with TRBD1. Germline V lookup: CDR1 MGHDK, CDR2 SYGVNS. The V and J ends lost 9 bases and 4 bases, in that order; junction bases with no gene match: 14. CDR3 length: 16 residues. This chain's CDR3 is CASSGDRGSPGYEQYF. CDR3 nucleotides: TGTGCCAGTTCCGGGGACAGGGGGTCCCCCGGGTACGAGCAGTACTTC.

This clonotype appeared a few times. The V and J genes are TRBV6-5 and TRBJ2-3; unclear D gene. CDR1 is MNHEY and CDR2 is SVGAGI in the germline V gene. CDR3 length: 12 amino acids. Trimming left V 6 bases short and J 6 bases short, with 10 bases between. CDR3 sequence: CASSLTWDTQYF. The DNA for the CDR3 is TGTGCCAGCAGCCTCACCTGGGATACGCAGTATTTT.

This clonotype was observed a few times. The chain recombines TRBV12-3 or TRBV12-4 with TRBJ2-4; possibly TRBD2 for D (6 bases). The V end was cut by 1 base, the J end by 6 bases, with 16 bases between. The CDR3 consists of 16 residues. The CDR3 loop reads CASSLDSWRGPNIQYF. DNA of the CDR3: TGTGCCAGCAGTTTAGACTCCTGGCGGGGTCCAAACATTCAGTACTTC.